The present entry profiles one TCR beta chain with its context. The CDR3 covers 18 residues. The trim removed 3 bases at V and 8 bases at J, leaving 11 bases unmatched. Germline V gives CDR1 LNHDA, CDR2 SQIVND (reference sequence). Data came from immunoSEQ multiplex PCR; TCRdb stores just in-frame clones and leaves some out. The sample lists 78,000 or so clones, roughly 87% seen once, with 3% to 4.5% in the top ten. The entry originates in a study of control samples from healthy donors and cancer patients. J is TRBJ2-2 and V is TRBV19; 14 bases fit TRBD2. The source material was blood. This TCR derives from a woman aged 45-65 years in good health. The CDR3 protein is CASSIILRTSGRPGELFF. The CDR3 coding sequence is TGTGCCAGTAGTATTATCCTTCGGACTAGCGGGAGGCCGGGGGAGCTGTTTTTT.